This T cell receptor (beta chain) is drawn from a study of blood T cell repertoires in COVID-19. Overall study context: Italy, Spain and the United States were the sources of the convalescent and acute COVID-19 samples.

The CDR3 runs 16 residues. Germline trimming cut 3 bases from V and 2 bases from J; bases unmatched to any gene: 8. Germline CDR1 reads SGDLS; CDR2 reads YYNGEE. Original analysis: By means of reference gene primer amplification, nucleated cell counts were estimated. Clones were read by immunoSEQ multiplex PCR, and TCRdb kept only the in-frame ones, dropping some. V, J and clone size reflect that table, while D and trimming were determined from the DNA. The table lists under 300,000 clones, roughly nine tenths of them singletons. The cohort comprised adults aged 18 to 89 years residing in about 25 US areas. Participants reported their clinical history, and cohort assignment relied on those reports.

The source of this sequence is a human donor in a cohort exposed to, infected with or recovered from COVID-19 (not recorded which). The donor label of this sample is uncertain. Source material: PBMCs or T cells enriched from blood (not recorded which). The chain uses TRBV9 and TRBJ1-2; 9 bases align to TRBD1. CDR3 protein: CASSATYRGPNYGYTF. The CDR3 DNA sequence: TGTGCCAGCAGCGCCACCTACAGGGGGCCAAACTATGGCTACACCTTC.